Presented here are 10 T cell receptor beta chains from one specimen sequenced in a study of CD4 T cells in relation to SARS-CoV-2 and coronaviruses. CD4+ T cells from unexposed donors were obtained before the COVID-19 pandemic (2011-2018). The cells were cultured for around ten days before CD4+ T cells were isolated. Antigen specificity for these receptors is unknown. Data came from immunoSEQ multiplex PCR; TCRdb stores just in-frame clones and leaves some out. The top ten clones hold about 30% of a sample with fewer than 20,000 clones, 65% to 80% of them seen once. Sample: CD4+ T cells from PBMCs, cultured in vitro. The source of these receptors is a human donor in good health.

The J gene is TRBJ1-5, the V gene TRBV3-1 (or the pseudogene TRBV3-2); D remains ambiguous. CDR3 length: 12 amino acids. Deletions cut 4 bases from V and 4 bases from J, with 5 bases between. In germline, CDR1 is LGHDT, CDR2 YNNKEL (reference sequence). This CDR3 is CASSLSNQPQHF. The CDR3 DNA reads TGTGCCAGCAGCCTAAGTAATCAGCCCCAGCATTTT.

This clone came up a few times. The chain uses TRBV7-6 and TRBJ2-2; TRBD1 matches at 9 bases. This CDR3 spans 16 amino acids. The V gene end was trimmed by 0 bases and the J gene end by 6 bases; junction bases not matched to a gene: 5. Germline V CDR1 and CDR2: SGHVS, FNYEAQ. DNA of the CDR3: TGTGCCAGCAGCTTAGCGGCGGGACAGGGATCCGGGGAGCTGTTTTTT. Protein: CASSLAAGQGSGELFF.

The chain employs TRBV2 and TRBJ2-3, with D possibly matching TRBD1 (5 bases). This CDR3 region has 15 residues. V lost 6 bases and J lost 1, with 14 bases in between. The germline V gene encodes CDR1 SNHLY and CDR2 FYNNEI. CDR3 loop: CASSESTVRTDTQYF. The CDR3 DNA sequence: TGTGCCAGCAGCGAATCGACAGTCCGCACAGATACGCAGTATTTT.

The V and J genes are TRBV5-1 and TRBJ2-1; the match to TRBD1 covers 8 bases. The CDR3 is 15 amino acids. The germline V gene encodes CDR1 SGHRS and CDR2 YFSETQ. Trimming cost V 0 bases and J 4 bases; bases outside gene matches: 3. The CDR3 loop is CASSLGDRMYNEQFF. CDR3 in DNA: TGCGCCAGCAGCTTGGGGGACAGGATGTACAATGAGCAGTTCTTC.

The chain employs TRBV10-3 and TRBJ2-1, with D perhaps TRBD2 (6 bases). The CDR3 loop spans 16 amino acids. Trimming removed 2 bases from V and 4 bases from J, with 15 bases in between. The V gene's germline CDR1 is ENHRY and CDR2 SYGVKD. CDR3 nucleotide sequence: TGTGCCATCAGTGAGACGGGACTTACGAGGTACAATGAGCAGTTCTTC. Translation gives CAISETGLTRYNEQFF.

This clone is judged medium-sized. The chain recombines TRBV15 with TRBJ1-4, with TRBD1 as a possible D gene (6 bases). The CDR3 loop spans 15 amino acids. Deletions cut 3 bases from V and 8 bases from J, with 16 bases between. Germline values: CDR1 LNHNV, CDR2 YYDKDF (reference sequence). The chain's CDR3 is CATSRDRGGREKLFF. DNA of the CDR3: TGTGCCACCAGCAGGGACAGAGGAGGACGAGAAAAACTGTTTTTT. Using reference TRBV15 and TRBJ1-4 for the parts outside the CDR3, the full variable domain is DAMVIQNPRYQVTQFGKPVTLSCSQTLNHNVMYWYQQKSSQAPKLLFHYYDKDFNNEADTPDNFQSRRPNTSFCFLDIRSPGLGDTAMYLCATSRDRGGREKLFFGSGTQLSVL.

The gene calls are TRBV18 and TRBJ2-2; no clear D. Trimming pared 0 bases from V and 5 bases from J, leaving 4 bases between. Germline CDR1 reads KGHSH; CDR2 reads LQKENI. This CDR3 is 13 amino acids long. The CDR3 region is CASSPPITGELFF. Written as DNA, the CDR3 is TGTGCCAGCTCACCACCCATAACCGGGGAGCTGTTTTTT.

The chain is built from TRBV6-6 and TRBJ1-4; maybe TRBD1 (5 bases). Trimming stripped 1 base from V and 10 bases from J, with 13 bases between. Looked up from germline, CDR1 is MNHNY and CDR2 is SVGAGI (reference sequence). CDR3 length equals 14 residues. DNA for the CDR3: TGTGCCAGCAGTTACTTCGGGGACGGAGGAAAACTGTTTTTT. This sequence encodes CASSYFGDGGKLFF.

The chain joins TRBV30 to TRBJ1-2; D remains ambiguous. V was trimmed by 4 bases and J by 4 bases, leaving 13 bases between them. This CDR3 spans 13 amino acids. In germline, CDR1 is GTSNPN, CDR2 SVGIG (reference sequence). CDR3 nucleotide sequence: TGTGCCTGGAATGTACCGGAAACCTATGGCTACACCTTC. Protein product: CAWNVPETYGYTF.

The V call is TRBV28, the J call TRBJ1-5; 9 nucleotides match TRBD1. CDR3 length: 15 residues. Germline V gene lookup returns CDR1 MDHEN and CDR2 SYDVKM. Trimming cost V 6 bases and J 6 bases; bases outside gene matches: 9. CDR3 amino acids: CASRKQGARVQPQHF. Here the CDR3 DNA reads TGTGCCAGCAGAAAACAGGGGGCGCGTGTTCAGCCCCAGCATTTT.